This TCR beta chain was obtained from a study of OX40 agonist ivuxolimab in advanced cancers. Study-wide context: The study gave patients intravenous ivuxolimab at 0.01 to 10 mg/kg every 2 weeks. Anti-PD-1, anti-PD-L1 or anti-CTLA-4 therapy given earlier was allowed, and roughly 40% had some. Three patients, one with hepatocellular carcinoma and two with cutaneous melanoma, responded partially.

CDR1 MNHEY and CDR2 SVGAGI come from the germline V gene. This CDR3 contains 13 residues. V was trimmed by 0 bases and J by 8 bases, leaving 7 bases between them. Excluded were patients having autoimmune disease history or systemic immunosuppression. Method: immunoSEQ multiplex PCR; TCRdb's copy keeps in-frame clones and lacks some. The sample has 50,000 to 70,000 clones; about 80% are singletons. This chain connects TRBV6-5 to TRBJ2-2; no firm D call. The sequences come from CD4+ or CD8+ T cells sorted from blood, collected in a trial of the OX40 agonist ivuxolimab. This clonotype was obtained from an adult with an advanced solid tumor such as melanoma, head and neck, liver or kidney cancer. CDR3 region: CASSYSGSGELFF. CDR3 in DNA: TGTGCCAGCAGTTACTCTGGTTCTGGGGAGCTGTTTTTT.